This TCR beta chain is from a study of T cell responses to AZD1222 COVID-19 vaccine. The CDR3 is made up of 16 amino acids. Trimming at V came to 0 bases and at J to 2 bases, leaving 5 bases not matched to a gene. CDR1 is SEHNR and CDR2 is FQNEAQ in the germline V gene (reference sequence). Assay: immunoSEQ multiplex PCR; the TCRdb copy retains only in-frame clones and omits some. The profile covers some 120,000 clones, with over 85% appearing a single time and around 3.3% taken by the ten largest. This chain uses TRBV7-9 with TRBJ2-7; TRBD2 matches 9 bases. The input for sequencing was peripheral blood, taken on day 0 of AZD1222 vaccination. The clonotype was recovered from an adult in good health. The CDR3 DNA follows: TGTGCCAGCAGCTTAGCCCAGGCTAGCGGGACCTACGAGCAGTACTTC. Translating it yields CASSLAQASGTYEQYF.